Listed below are T cell receptor beta chains from one sample, sequenced in a study of shared clonotypes between healthy human individuals. Using immunoSEQ multiplex PCR, the repertoire was profiled, and TCRdb retains in-frame clones only, with some absent. This sample has over 2 million clones; 80% to 95% occur once, and the top ten carry 0.37%. The sample comprised naive CD4+ T cells from PBMCs. The receptors here all came from a man between 18 and 29 years old in good health. Some clones in this sample may be carry-over from other donors' samples. Both conserved end residues are part of each CDR3. Fields, in order: CDR3 length, J gene, D gene, V gene, CDR3 protein. The D gene is left open where the match is weak.

cdr3_length: 14
j_call: TRBJ2-7
d_call: NA
v_call: TRBV5-1
cdr3_aa: CASSLKGGSYEQYF

cdr3_length: 15
j_call: TRBJ2-5
d_call: NA
v_call: TRBV5-1
cdr3_aa: CASSLGDGSQETQYF

cdr3_length: 16
j_call: TRBJ2-4
d_call: NA
v_call: TRBV5-4
cdr3_aa: CASSSPDAIGRNIQYF

cdr3_length: 14
j_call: TRBJ1-6
d_call: NA
v_call: TRBV28
cdr3_aa: CASLPGTRNSPLHF

cdr3_length: 12
j_call: TRBJ2-3
d_call: TRBD2
v_call: TRBV7-3
cdr3_aa: CASSLTSGSLYF

cdr3_length: 14
j_call: TRBJ1-1
d_call: TRBD1
v_call: TRBV14
cdr3_aa: CASSLNRGRTEAFF

cdr3_length: 14
j_call: TRBJ1-4
d_call: NA
v_call: TRBV28
cdr3_aa: CASSSNGPWEKLFF

cdr3_length: 13
j_call: TRBJ1-2
d_call: NA
v_call: TRBV28
cdr3_aa: CASRGGFNYGYTF

cdr3_length: 13
j_call: TRBJ2-3
d_call: NA
v_call: TRBV5-1
cdr3_aa: CASSPAGGDTQYF

cdr3_length: 13
j_call: TRBJ1-1
d_call: NA
v_call: TRBV18
cdr3_aa: CASSRVSNTEAFF

cdr3_length: 14
j_call: TRBJ1-1
d_call: NA
v_call: TRBV19
cdr3_aa: CASSIDGRTTEAFF

cdr3_length: 12
j_call: TRBJ1-1
d_call: NA
v_call: TRBV2
cdr3_aa: CASTRANTEAFF

cdr3_length: 14
j_call: TRBJ2-7
d_call: NA
v_call: TRBV6-1
cdr3_aa: CASSPLGASYEQYF

cdr3_length: 14
j_call: TRBJ2-1
d_call: TRBD2
v_call: TRBV11-2
cdr3_aa: CASSFGLAGGEQFF

cdr3_length: 14
j_call: TRBJ2-7
d_call: TRBD1
v_call: TRBV5-1
cdr3_aa: CASSPGTGSYEQYF

cdr3_length: 14
j_call: TRBJ2-3
d_call: NA
v_call: TRBV7-2
cdr3_aa: CASSRIPPPDTQYF

cdr3_length: 18
j_call: TRBJ1-6
d_call: NA
v_call: TRBV5-1
cdr3_aa: CASSLKGTSSSYNSPLHF

cdr3_length: 15
j_call: TRBJ2-5
d_call: TRBD2
v_call: TRBV7-7
cdr3_aa: CASSLGWRGQETQYF

cdr3_length: 15
j_call: TRBJ1-2
d_call: TRBD1
v_call: TRBV5-4
cdr3_aa: CASSLDRVTVYGYTF

cdr3_length: 14
j_call: TRBJ2-2
d_call: NA
v_call: TRBV11-3
cdr3_aa: CASSPDSWVGELFF

cdr3_length: 14
j_call: TRBJ1-1
d_call: NA
v_call: TRBV6-1
cdr3_aa: CASSPRTRSTEAFF

cdr3_length: 14
j_call: TRBJ1-1
d_call: TRBD1
v_call: TRBV6-6
cdr3_aa: CASSPQGGDTEAFF

cdr3_length: 12
j_call: TRBJ1-1
d_call: NA
v_call: TRBV14
cdr3_aa: CASSQYDTEAFF

cdr3_length: 15
j_call: TRBJ2-2
d_call: TRBD2
v_call: TRBV4-3
cdr3_aa: CASSRSGSVTGELFF

cdr3_length: 16
j_call: TRBJ1-2
d_call: NA
v_call: TRBV28
cdr3_aa: CASSPLFRGRNYGYTF

cdr3_length: 15
j_call: TRBJ1-3
d_call: NA
v_call: TRBV7-2
cdr3_aa: CASRRTGFSGNTIYF

cdr3_length: 16
j_call: TRBJ2-7
d_call: TRBD1
v_call: TRBV18
cdr3_aa: CASSPDIGQGVNEQYF

cdr3_length: 18
j_call: TRBJ1-4
d_call: TRBD1
v_call: TRBV7-9
cdr3_aa: CASSRGQGRQGANEKLFF

cdr3_length: 17
j_call: TRBJ2-6
d_call: NA
v_call: TRBV19
cdr3_aa: CASSPQGGLQSANVLTF

cdr3_length: 15
j_call: TRBJ2-1
d_call: TRBD1
v_call: TRBV30
cdr3_aa: CAWSVQGYSYNEQFF

cdr3_length: 13
j_call: TRBJ2-3
d_call: TRBD1
v_call: TRBV6-6
cdr3_aa: CASSYRRDRAQYF

cdr3_length: 13
j_call: TRBJ2-1
d_call: NA
v_call: TRBV6-1
cdr3_aa: CASSPFSYNEQFF

cdr3_length: 15
j_call: TRBJ1-5
d_call: NA
v_call: TRBV2
cdr3_aa: CASSRGAASNQPQHF

cdr3_length: 16
j_call: TRBJ2-3
d_call: NA
v_call: TRBV10-3
cdr3_aa: CAISAFGGRRTDTQYF

cdr3_length: 12
j_call: TRBJ1-5
d_call: NA
v_call: TRBV7-2
cdr3_aa: CASSLASQPQHF

cdr3_length: 16
j_call: TRBJ2-3
d_call: TRBD2
v_call: TRBV5-4
cdr3_aa: CASRPNKRGSTDTQYF

cdr3_length: 13
j_call: TRBJ1-1
d_call: NA
v_call: TRBV2
cdr3_aa: CASTGGPDTEAFF

cdr3_length: 16
j_call: TRBJ1-5
d_call: TRBD1
v_call: TRBV19
cdr3_aa: CASSPRTGSGNQPQHF

cdr3_length: 16
j_call: TRBJ1-5
d_call: TRBD1
v_call: TRBV7-8
cdr3_aa: CASSSTWGTGSQPQHF

cdr3_length: 17
j_call: TRBJ2-6
d_call: NA
v_call: TRBV18
cdr3_aa: CASSPVLQGSGANVLTF

cdr3_length: 14
j_call: TRBJ1-2
d_call: NA
v_call: TRBV7-9
cdr3_aa: CASSSPPGDYGYTF

cdr3_length: 16
j_call: TRBJ2-3
d_call: TRBD1
v_call: TRBV5-1
cdr3_aa: CASSGQEGRNTDTQYF

cdr3_length: 15
j_call: TRBJ2-7
d_call: TRBD2
v_call: TRBV28
cdr3_aa: CASSIRTSGRNEQYF

cdr3_length: 17
j_call: TRBJ2-3
d_call: TRBD2
v_call: TRBV9
cdr3_aa: CASSPGVAGRFTDTQYF

cdr3_length: 16
j_call: TRBJ2-7
d_call: NA
v_call: TRBV7-8
cdr3_aa: CASNPIRAQGSYEQYF

cdr3_length: 15
j_call: TRBJ1-3
d_call: NA
v_call: TRBV6-1
cdr3_aa: CASSDFYSSGNTIYF

cdr3_length: 14
j_call: TRBJ2-7
d_call: TRBD2
v_call: TRBV5-5
cdr3_aa: CASSLVGGSGEQYF

cdr3_length: 14
j_call: TRBJ2-3
d_call: NA
v_call: TRBV2
cdr3_aa: CASSEMGSTDTQYF

cdr3_length: 14
j_call: TRBJ2-3
d_call: NA
v_call: TRBV6-1
cdr3_aa: CASSAPPPRATQYF

cdr3_length: 14
j_call: TRBJ2-5
d_call: NA
v_call: TRBV15
cdr3_aa: CATSRVLGQETQYF

cdr3_length: 16
j_call: TRBJ2-2
d_call: TRBD1
v_call: TRBV5-1
cdr3_aa: CASAQTGTVGSGELFF

cdr3_length: 16
j_call: TRBJ2-3
d_call: TRBD2
v_call: TRBV28
cdr3_aa: CASARRIAGGGDTQYF

cdr3_length: 13
j_call: TRBJ1-2
d_call: NA
v_call: TRBV5-1
cdr3_aa: CASSWREGVGYTF

cdr3_length: 13
j_call: TRBJ2-1
d_call: TRBD1
v_call: TRBV9
cdr3_aa: CASSSQGANEQFF

cdr3_length: 13
j_call: TRBJ2-7
d_call: NA
v_call: TRBV25-1
cdr3_aa: CASSEGTLDEQYF